This T cell receptor (beta chain) was recovered during a study of blood T cells in healthy people across ages. Study findings and constraints: Observed TCR beta diversity showed a strong correlation with the percentage of naive T cells as measured by flow cytometry.

Next came a second PCR, run for about 7 to 12 cycles, which used a sample-barcoded 5' primer along with a J-beta primer mix. Sequencing recovered at least 2.5 million CDR3-containing paired-end reads from each sample. TCRdb reanalysed the 5' RACE reads using MiXCR and keeps one entry per CDR3 protein. The sample lists around 970,000 distinct CDR3 sequences, about 51% occurring once. Worth noting for this clonotype: Its antigen is unknown.

CDR1 is MGHDK and CDR2 is SYGVNS in the germline V gene. The ends lost 1 base at V and 0 bases at J; junction bases unmatched: 6. This CDR3 comprises 17 residues. V is TRBV25-1 and J is TRBJ2-5; 9 nucleotides align to TRBD2. The receptor was isolated from an older woman in good health. Sample: blood. The CDR3 sequence is CASSEFFSGGYQETQYF. CDR3 DNA sequence: TGTGCCAGCAGTGAATTTTTCAGCGGGGGGTACCAAGAGACCCAGTACTTC.